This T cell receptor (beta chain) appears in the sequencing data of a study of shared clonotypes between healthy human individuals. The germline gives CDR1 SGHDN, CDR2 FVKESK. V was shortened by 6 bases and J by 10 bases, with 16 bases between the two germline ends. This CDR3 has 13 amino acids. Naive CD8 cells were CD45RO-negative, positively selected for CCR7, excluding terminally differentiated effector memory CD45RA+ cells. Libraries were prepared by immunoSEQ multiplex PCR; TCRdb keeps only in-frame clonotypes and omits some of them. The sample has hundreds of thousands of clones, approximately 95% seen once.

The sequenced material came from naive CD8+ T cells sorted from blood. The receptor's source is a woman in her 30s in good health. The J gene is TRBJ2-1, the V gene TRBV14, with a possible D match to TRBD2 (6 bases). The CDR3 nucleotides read TGTGCCAGCAGTTGGGCGGGATCTCGGGAGCAGTTCTTC. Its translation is CASSWAGSREQFF.